This TCR beta chain is from a study of tumor and adjacent non-tumor tissue in lung cancer. Study-wide points: Tumor repertoires had a smaller top 100 clone share than normal lung. Tumor tissue had significantly higher TCR diversity than normal lung.

The library came from three nested PCR rounds adapted from ARM-PCR protocols. MiXCR, applied by TCRdb to the multiplex PCR reads, yields one record per CDR3 protein. Among 91,000 or so distinct CDR3 sequences listed, approximately 70% were seen once. This sample's RNA came from whole unsorted tissue. Chemotherapy-naive patients with new lung cancer underwent thoracic surgery in China, August–late 2014. Worth noting for this clonotype: Its antigen remains unidentified. The junction does not match germline at one end; this may be a read error.

Germline V lookup: CDR1 MNHNS, CDR2 SASEGT. The CDR3 contains 14 residues. The TCR was taken from a man aged 60 to 69 with non-small cell lung cancer. The source material was lung tumor tissue. The V gene is TRBV6-1, the J gene TRBJ2-4; 7 bases line up with TRBD1. In DNA, the CDR3 is TGTCCCAGCAGGGGGACATGGATTGGAAACATTCAGTACTTC. Its translation: CPSRGTWIGNIQYF.